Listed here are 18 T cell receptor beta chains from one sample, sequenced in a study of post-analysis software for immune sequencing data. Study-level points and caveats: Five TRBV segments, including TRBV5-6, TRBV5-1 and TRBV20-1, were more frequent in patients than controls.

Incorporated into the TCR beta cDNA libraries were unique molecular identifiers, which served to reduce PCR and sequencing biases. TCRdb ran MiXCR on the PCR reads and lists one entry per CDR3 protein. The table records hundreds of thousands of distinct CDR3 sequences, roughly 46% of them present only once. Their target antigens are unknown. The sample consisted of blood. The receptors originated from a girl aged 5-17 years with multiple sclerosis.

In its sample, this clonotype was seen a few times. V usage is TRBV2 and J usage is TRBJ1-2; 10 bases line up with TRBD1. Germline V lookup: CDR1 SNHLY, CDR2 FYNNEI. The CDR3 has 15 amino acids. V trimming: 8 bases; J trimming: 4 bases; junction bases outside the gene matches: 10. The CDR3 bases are TGTGCCAGCTCAAACCCGGGACAGGGGACCTATGGCTACACCTTC. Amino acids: CASSNPGQGTYGYTF. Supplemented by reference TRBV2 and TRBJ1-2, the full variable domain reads EPEVTQTPSHQVTQMGQEVILRCVPISNHLYFYWYRQILGQKVEFLVSFYNNEISEKSEIFDDQFSVERPDGSNFTLKIRSTKLEDSAMYFCASSNPGQGTYGYTFGSGTRLTVV.

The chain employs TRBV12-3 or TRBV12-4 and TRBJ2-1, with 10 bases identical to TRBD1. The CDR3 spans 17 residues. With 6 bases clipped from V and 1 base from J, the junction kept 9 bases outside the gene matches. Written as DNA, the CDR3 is TGTGCCAGCAGCCCCGGGACAGGGGACCTGTCCTACAATGAGCAGTTCTTC. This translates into CASSPGTGDLSYNEQFF.

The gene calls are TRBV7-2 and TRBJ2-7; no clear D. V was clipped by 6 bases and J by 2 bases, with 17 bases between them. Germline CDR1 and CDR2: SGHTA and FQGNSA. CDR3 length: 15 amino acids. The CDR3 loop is CASSSEKARTYEQYF. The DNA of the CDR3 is TGTGCCAGCAGTTCGGAGAAGGCGCGGACCTACGAGCAGTACTTC.

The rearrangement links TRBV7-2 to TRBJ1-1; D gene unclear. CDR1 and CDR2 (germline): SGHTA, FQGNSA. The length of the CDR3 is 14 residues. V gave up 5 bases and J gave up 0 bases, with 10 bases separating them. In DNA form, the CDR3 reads TGTGCCAGCAGCCCCAACGGAATGAACACTGAAGCTTTCTTT. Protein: CASSPNGMNTEAFF.

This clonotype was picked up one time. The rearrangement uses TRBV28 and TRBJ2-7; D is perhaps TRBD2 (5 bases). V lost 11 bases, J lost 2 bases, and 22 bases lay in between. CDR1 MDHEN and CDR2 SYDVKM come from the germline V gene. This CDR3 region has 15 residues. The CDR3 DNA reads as TGTGCCGGATCAGAATCACCGCCCGGGGCCTACGAGCAGTACTTC. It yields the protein CAGSESPPGAYEQYF.

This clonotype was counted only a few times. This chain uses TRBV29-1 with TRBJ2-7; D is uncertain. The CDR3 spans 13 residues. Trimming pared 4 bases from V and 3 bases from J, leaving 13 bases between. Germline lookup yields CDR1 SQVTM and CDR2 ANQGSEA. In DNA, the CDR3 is TGCAGCGTTGTTTCGGCCACGAACTACGAGCAGTACTTC. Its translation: CSVVSATNYEQYF.

Written as DNA, the CDR3 is TGTGCCAGCAGTCCCCTGGCCGGGCTGACTACGCAGTATTTT. It translates to CASSPLAGLTTQYF. The rearrangement joins TRBV6-5 to TRBJ2-3; D is uncertain. V was trimmed by 5 bases and J by 8 bases, leaving 17 bases between them. CDR3 length: 14 residues. The germline V gene has CDR1 MNHEY and CDR2 SVGAGI.

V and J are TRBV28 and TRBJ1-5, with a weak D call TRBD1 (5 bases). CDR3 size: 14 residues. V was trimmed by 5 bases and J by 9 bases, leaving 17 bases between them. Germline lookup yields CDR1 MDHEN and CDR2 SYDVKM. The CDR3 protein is CASSRPGGPGPQHF. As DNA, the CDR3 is TGTGCCAGCAGTCGCCCCGGGGGACCGGGGCCCCAGCATTTT.

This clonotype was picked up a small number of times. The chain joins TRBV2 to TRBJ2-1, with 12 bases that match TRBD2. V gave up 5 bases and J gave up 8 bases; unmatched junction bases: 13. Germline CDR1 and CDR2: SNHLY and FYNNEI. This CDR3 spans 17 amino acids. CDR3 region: CASSLDRLAGVDYEQFF. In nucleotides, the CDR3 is TGTGCCAGCAGTCTAGATAGACTAGCGGGAGTCGATTATGAGCAGTTCTTC.

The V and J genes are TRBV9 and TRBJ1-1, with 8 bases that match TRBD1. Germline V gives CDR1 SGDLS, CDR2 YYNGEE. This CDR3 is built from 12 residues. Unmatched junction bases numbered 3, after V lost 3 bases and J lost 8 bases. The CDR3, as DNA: TGTGCCAGCAGCGAGACAGGGGAAGAAGCTTTCTTT. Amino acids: CASSETGEEAFF.

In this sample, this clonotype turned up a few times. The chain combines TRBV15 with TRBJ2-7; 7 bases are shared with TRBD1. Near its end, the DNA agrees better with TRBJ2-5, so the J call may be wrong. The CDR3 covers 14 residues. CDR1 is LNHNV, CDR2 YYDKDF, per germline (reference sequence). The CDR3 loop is CATSRPSRGETQYF. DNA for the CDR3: TGTGCCACCAGCAGACCGAGCAGGGGGGAGACCCAGTACTTC.

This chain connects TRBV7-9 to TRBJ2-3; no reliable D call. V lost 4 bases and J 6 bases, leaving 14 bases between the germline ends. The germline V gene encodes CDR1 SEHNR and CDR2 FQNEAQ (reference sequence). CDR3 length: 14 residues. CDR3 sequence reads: CASSWSTGGDTQYF. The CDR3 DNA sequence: TGTGCCAGCAGCTGGTCTACCGGCGGCGATACGCAGTATTTT.

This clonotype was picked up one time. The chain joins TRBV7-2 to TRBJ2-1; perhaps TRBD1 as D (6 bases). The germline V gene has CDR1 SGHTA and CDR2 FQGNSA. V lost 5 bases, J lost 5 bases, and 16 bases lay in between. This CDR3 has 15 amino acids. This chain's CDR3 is CASSLWGRLNNEQFF. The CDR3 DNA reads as TGTGCCAGCAGCCTGTGGGGGCGGCTGAACAATGAGCAGTTCTTC.

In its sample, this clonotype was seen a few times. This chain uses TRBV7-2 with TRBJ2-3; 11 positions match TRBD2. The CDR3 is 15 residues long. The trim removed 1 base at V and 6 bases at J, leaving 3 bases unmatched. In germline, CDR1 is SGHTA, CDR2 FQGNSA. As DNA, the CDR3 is TGTGCCAGCAGCTTAGGAGCTAGCGGGGGGGATACGCAGTATTTT. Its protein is CASSLGASGGDTQYF.

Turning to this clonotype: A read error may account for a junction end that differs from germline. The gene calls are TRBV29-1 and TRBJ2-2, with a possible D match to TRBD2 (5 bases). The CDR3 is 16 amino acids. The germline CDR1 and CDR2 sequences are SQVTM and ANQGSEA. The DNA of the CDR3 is TGCAGCGTTGAAATAGAAGAGCGCCTTAACACCGGGGAGCGGTTTTTT. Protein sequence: CSVEIEERLNTGERFF.

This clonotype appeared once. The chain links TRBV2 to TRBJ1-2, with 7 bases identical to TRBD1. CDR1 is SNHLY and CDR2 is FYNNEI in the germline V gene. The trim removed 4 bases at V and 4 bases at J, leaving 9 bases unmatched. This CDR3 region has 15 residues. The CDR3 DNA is TGTGCCAGCAGTGGGGGGACAGCCTTCGGCTATGGCTACACCTTC. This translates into CASSGGTAFGYGYTF.

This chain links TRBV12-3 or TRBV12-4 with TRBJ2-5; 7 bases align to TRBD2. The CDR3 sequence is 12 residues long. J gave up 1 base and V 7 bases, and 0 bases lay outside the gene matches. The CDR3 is CASTSGQETQYF. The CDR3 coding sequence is TGTGCCAGCACTAGCGGCCAAGAGACCCAGTACTTC.

This CDR3 is CSARGGGPQETQYF. The CDR3 DNA reads TGCAGTGCTAGAGGCGGAGGGCCCCAAGAGACCCAGTACTTC. The rearrangement links TRBV20-1 to TRBJ2-5; D is possibly TRBD2 (6 bases). The germline CDR1 and CDR2 sequences are DFQATT and SNEGSKA (reference sequence). CDR3 length equals 14 residues. V was trimmed by 1 base and J by 1 base, leaving 10 bases between them.